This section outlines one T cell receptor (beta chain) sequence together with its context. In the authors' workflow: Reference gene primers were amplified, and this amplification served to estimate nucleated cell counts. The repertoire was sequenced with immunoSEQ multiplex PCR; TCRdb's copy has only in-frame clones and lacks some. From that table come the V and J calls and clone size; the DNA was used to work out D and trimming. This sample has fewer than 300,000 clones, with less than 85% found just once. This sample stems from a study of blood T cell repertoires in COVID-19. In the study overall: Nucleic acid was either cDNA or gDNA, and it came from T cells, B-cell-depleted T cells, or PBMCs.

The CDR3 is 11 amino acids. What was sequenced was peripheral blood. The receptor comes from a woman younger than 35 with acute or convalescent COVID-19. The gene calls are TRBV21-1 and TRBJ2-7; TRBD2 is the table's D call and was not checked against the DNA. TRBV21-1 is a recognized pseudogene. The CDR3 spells CASSLAYEQYF. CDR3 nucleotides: TGTGCCAGCAGTCTTGCCTACGAGCAGTACTTC.